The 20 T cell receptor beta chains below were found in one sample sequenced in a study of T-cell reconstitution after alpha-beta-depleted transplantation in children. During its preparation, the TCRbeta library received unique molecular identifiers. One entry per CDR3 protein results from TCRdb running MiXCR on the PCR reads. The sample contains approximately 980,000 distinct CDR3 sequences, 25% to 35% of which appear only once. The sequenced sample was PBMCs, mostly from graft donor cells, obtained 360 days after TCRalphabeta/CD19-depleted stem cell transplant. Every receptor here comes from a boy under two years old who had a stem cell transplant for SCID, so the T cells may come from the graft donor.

The CDR3, as DNA: TGCGCCAGCGGTTTCGCGGGGGCTAACTATGGCTACACCTTC. Its protein is CASGFAGANYGYTF. The chain links TRBV10-2 to TRBJ1-2, with D perhaps TRBD1 (5 bases). The CDR3 consists of 14 residues. CDR1 and CDR2 from the germline V gene are WSHSY and SAAADI. Trimming took off 8 bases at V and 0 bases at J, with 13 bases between the two ends.

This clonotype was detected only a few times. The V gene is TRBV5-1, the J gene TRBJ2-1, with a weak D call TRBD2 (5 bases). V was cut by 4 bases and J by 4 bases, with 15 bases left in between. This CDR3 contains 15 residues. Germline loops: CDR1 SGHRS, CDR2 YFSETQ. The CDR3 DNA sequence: TGCGCCAGCAGCCAGACTAACCCCGTTTACAATGAGCAGTTCTTC. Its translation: CASSQTNPVYNEQFF.

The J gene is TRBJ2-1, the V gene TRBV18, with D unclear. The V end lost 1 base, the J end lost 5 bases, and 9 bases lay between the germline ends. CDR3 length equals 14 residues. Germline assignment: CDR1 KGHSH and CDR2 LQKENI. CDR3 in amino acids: CASSPLPANNEQFF. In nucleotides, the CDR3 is TGTGCCAGCTCACCACTCCCAGCTAACAATGAGCAGTTCTTC.

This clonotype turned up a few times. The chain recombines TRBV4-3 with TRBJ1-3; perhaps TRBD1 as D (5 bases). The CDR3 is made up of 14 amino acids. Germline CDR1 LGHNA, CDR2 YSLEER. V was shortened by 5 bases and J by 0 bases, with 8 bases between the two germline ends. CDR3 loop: CASSSGYSGNTIYF. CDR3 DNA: TGCGCCAGCAGCTCAGGGTACTCTGGAAACACCATATATTTT.

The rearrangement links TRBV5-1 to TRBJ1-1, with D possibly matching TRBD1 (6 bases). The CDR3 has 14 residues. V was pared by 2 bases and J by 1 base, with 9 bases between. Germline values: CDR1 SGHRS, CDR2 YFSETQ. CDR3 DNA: TGCGCCAGCAGCTTTTGGGGGCAGAACACTGAAGCTTTCTTT. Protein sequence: CASSFWGQNTEAFF.

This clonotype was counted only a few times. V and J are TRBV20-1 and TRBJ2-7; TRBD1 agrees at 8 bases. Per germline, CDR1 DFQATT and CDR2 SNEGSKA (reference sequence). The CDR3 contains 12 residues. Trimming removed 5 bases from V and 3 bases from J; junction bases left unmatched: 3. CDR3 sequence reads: CSAGRGHYEQYF. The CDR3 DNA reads TGCAGTGCTGGCAGGGGGCACTACGAGCAGTACTTC.

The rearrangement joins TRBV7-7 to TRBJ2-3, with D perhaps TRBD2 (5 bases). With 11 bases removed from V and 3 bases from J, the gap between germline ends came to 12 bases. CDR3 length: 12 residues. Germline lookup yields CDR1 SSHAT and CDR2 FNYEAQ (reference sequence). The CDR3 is CAVRGGTDTQYF. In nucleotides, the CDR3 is TGTGCCGTCCGCGGCGGGACAGATACGCAGTATTTT.

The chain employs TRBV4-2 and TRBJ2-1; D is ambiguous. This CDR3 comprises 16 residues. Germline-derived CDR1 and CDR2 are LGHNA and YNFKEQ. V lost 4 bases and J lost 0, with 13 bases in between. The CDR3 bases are TGTGCCAGCAGCCCCCGAATCCTCTTCTCCTACAATGAGCAGTTCTTC. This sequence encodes CASSPRILFSYNEQFF.

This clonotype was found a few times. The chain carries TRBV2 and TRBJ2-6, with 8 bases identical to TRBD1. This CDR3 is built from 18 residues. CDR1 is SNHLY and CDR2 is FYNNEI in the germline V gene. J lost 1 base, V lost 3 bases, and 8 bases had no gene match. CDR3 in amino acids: CASSEPGQVFSGANVLTF. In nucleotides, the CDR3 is TGTGCCAGCAGTGAGCCGGGACAGGTATTTTCTGGGGCCAACGTCCTGACTTTC.

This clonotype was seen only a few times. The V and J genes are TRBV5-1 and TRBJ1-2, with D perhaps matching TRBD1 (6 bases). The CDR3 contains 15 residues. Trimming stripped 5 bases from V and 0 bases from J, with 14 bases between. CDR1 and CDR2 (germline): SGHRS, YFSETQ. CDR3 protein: CASRLTGMPNYGYTF. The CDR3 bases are TGCGCCAGCAGGTTAACAGGGATGCCTAACTATGGCTACACCTTC.

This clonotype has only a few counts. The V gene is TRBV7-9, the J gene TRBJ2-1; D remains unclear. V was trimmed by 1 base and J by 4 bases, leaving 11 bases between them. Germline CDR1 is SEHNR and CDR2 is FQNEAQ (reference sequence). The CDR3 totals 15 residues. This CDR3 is CASSLVVNLYNEQFF. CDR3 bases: TGTGCCAGCAGCTTAGTTGTCAACCTGTACAATGAGCAGTTCTTC.

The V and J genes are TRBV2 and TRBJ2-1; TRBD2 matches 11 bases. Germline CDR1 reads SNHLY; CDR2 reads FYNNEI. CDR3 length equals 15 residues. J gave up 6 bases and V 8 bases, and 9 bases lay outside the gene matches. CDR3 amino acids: CASGTSGTSGNEQFF. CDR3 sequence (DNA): TGTGCCAGCGGCACATCCGGGACTAGCGGCAATGAGCAGTTCTTC.

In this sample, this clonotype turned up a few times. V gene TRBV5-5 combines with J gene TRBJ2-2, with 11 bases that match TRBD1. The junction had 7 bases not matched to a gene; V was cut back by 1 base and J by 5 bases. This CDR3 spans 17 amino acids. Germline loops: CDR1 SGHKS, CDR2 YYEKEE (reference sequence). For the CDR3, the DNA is TGTGCCAGCAGCTTGTATGGACAGGGGGCAGGTACCGGGGAGCTGTTTTTT. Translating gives CASSLYGQGAGTGELFF.

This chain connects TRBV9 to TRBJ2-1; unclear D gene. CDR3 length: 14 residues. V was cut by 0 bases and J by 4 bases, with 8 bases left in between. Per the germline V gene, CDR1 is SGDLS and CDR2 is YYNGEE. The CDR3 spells CASSVEEMYNEQFF. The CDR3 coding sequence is TGTGCCAGCAGCGTAGAGGAGATGTACAATGAGCAGTTCTTC.

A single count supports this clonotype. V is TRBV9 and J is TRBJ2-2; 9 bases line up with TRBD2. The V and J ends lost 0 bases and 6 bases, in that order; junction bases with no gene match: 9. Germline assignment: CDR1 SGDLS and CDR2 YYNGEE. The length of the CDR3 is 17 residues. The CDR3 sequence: CASSVGSRGGRAGELFF. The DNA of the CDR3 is TGTGCCAGCAGCGTAGGATCGCGGGGGGGCCGGGCCGGGGAGCTGTTTTTT.

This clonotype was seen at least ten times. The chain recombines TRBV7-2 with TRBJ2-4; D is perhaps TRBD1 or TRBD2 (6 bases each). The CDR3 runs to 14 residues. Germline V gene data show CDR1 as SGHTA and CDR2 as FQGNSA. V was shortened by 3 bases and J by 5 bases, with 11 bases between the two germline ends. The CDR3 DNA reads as TGTGCCAGCAGCTTTGGGGGGCCTCAAAACATTCAGTACTTC. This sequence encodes CASSFGGPQNIQYF.

The CDR3 DNA sequence: TGTGCCAGCAGCTTAGATTCAGGGACATCCAAAAACATTCAGTACTTC. It codes for CASSLDSGTSKNIQYF. This chain joins TRBV7-2 and TRBJ2-4, with D tentatively TRBD1 (6 bases). V was clipped by 1 base and J by 2 bases, with 12 bases between them. Germline loops: CDR1 SGHTA, CDR2 FQGNSA. There are 16 residues in the CDR3.

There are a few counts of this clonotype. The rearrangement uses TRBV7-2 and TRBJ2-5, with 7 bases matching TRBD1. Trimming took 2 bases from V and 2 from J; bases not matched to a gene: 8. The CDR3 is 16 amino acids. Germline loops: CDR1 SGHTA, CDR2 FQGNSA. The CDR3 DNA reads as TGTGCCAGCAGCTTAAACACCGGGACAGTTCAAGAGACCCAGTACTTC. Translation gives CASSLNTGTVQETQYF.

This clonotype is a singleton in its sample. This CDR3 is CASRKGGAEAFF. The CDR3 bases are TGTGCCAGCAGAAAAGGGGGAGCTGAAGCTTTCTTT. V is TRBV12-3 or TRBV12-4 and J is TRBJ1-1, with D perhaps matching TRBD1 (6 bases). This CDR3 comprises 12 residues. V lost 6 bases and J lost 6, with 11 bases in between.

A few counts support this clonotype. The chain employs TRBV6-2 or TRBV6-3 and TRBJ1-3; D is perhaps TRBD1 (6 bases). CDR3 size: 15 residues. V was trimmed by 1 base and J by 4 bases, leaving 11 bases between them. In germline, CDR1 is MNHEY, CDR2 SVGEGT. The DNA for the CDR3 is TGTGCCAGCAGTTACTTGGGGGCGAACGGAAACACCATATATTTT. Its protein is CASSYLGANGNTIYF.